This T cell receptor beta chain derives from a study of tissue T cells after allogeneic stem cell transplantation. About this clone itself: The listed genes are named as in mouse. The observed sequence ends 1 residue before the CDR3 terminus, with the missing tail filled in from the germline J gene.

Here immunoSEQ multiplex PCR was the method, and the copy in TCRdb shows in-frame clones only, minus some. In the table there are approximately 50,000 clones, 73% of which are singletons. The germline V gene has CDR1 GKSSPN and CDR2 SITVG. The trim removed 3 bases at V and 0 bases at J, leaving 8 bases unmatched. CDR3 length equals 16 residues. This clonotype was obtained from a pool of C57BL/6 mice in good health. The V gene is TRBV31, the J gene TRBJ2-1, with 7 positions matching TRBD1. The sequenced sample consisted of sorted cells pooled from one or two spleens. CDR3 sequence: CAWSQGQNYNYAEQFF. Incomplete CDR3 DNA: TGTGCCTGGAGCCAGGGACAGAACTATAACTATGCTGAGCAGTTC.